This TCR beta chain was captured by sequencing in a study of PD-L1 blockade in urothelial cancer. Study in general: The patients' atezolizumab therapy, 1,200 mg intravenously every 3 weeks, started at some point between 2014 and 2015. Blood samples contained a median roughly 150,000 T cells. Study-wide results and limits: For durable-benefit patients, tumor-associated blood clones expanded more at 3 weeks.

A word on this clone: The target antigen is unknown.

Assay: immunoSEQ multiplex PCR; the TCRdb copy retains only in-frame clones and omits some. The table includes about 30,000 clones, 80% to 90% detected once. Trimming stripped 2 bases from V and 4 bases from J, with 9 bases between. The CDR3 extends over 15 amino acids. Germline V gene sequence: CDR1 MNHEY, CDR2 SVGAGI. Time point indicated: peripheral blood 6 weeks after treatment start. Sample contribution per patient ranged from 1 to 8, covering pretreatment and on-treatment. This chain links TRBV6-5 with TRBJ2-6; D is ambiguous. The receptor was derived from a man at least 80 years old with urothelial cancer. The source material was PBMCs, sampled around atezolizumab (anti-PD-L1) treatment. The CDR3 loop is CASSYNTAGANVLTF. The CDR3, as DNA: TGTGCCAGCAGTTACAACACAGCCGGGGCCAACGTCCTGACTTTC.